One T cell receptor beta chain is described in this entry. The junction and the germline gene differ at one end; a read error may be behind it. This record comes from a study of T cells in Graves' hyperthyroidism and ophthalmopathy. The CDR3 consists of 11 residues. The V gene's germline CDR1 is SQVTM and CDR2 ANQGSEA. Amplification targeted TCR beta CDR3 regions from RNA transcripts. First-round RT-PCR of the TCR CDR3 relied on the HTBI primer set. TCRdb reanalysed the multiplex PCR reads using MiXCR and keeps one entry per CDR3 protein. Among about 380,000 distinct CDR3 sequences listed, roughly 18% were seen once. Exclusion criteria comprised uncontrolled infection, other autoimmune disease, pregnancy or lactation.

The material sequenced was blood. This TCR was sampled from a man aged 18 to 29 with Graves' ophthalmopathy. The chain has TRBV29-1 and TRBJ1-1; no clear D gene. In DNA, the CDR3 is TGCGGCGTTGTGGGTAACACTGAAGCTTTCTTT. Translation: CGVVGNTEAFF.